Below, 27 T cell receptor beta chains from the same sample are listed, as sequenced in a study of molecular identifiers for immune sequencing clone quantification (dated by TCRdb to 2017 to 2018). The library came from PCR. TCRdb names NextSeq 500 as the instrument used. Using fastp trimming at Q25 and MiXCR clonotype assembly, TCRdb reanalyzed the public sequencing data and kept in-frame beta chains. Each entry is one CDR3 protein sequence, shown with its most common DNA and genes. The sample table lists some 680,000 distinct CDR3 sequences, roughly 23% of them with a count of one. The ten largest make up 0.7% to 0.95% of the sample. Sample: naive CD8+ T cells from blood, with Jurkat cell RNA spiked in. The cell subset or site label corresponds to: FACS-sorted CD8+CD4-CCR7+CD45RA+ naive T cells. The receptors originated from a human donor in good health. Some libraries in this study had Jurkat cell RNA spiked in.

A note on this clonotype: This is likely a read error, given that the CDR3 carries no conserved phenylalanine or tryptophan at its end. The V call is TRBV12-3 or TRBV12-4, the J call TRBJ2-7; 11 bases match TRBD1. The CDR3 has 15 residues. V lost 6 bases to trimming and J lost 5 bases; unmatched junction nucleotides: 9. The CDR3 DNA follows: TGTGCCAGCAGCTCCGTTGGGACAGGGGGACACGAGCAGTACCTC. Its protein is CASSSVGTGGHEQYL.

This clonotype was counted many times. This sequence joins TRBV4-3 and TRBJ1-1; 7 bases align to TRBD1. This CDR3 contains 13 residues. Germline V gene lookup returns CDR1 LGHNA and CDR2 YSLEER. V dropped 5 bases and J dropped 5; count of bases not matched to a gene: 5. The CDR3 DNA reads TGCGCCAGCAGCTACACAGGGGTTACTGAAGCTTTCTTT. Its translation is CASSYTGVTEAFF.

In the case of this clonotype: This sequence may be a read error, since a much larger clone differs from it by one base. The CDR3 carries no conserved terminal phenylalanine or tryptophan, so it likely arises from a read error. The CDR3 sequence is CASSRSKGPDTQYS. CDR3 sequence (DNA): TGTGCCAGCAGCCGTAGTAAGGGTCCAGATACGCAGTATTCT. V usage is TRBV5-3 and J usage is TRBJ2-3; unclear D gene. TRBV5-3 is reported as an ORF; its role is uncertain. This CDR3 is built from 14 residues. Trimming took off 8 bases at V and 4 bases at J, with 17 bases between the two ends.

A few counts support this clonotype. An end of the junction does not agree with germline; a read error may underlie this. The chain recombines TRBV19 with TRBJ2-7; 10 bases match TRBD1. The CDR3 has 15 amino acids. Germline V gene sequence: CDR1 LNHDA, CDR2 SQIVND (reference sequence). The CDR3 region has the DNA TGTGCCAGTAGTGTAGAACGACAGGGGGCAAGAGAGCAGTACTTC. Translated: CASSVERQGAREQYF.

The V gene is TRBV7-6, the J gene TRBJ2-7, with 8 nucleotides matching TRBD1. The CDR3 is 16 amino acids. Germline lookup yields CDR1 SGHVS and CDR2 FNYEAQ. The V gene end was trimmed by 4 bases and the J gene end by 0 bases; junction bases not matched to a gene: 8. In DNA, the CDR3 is TGTGCCAGCAGCTCAGGGGGCGGTTGGGGCTCCTACGAGCAGTACTTC. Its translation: CASSSGGGWGSYEQYF.

In nucleotides, the CDR3 is TGTGCCAGTAGTATAGATGCGGGGTCCATTACGAGCCAGTACTTC. This encodes CASSIDAGSITSQYF. J is TRBJ2-7 and V is TRBV19; tentatively, D is TRBD2 (6 bases). CDR3 length: 15 amino acids. Germline-derived CDR1 and CDR2 are LNHDA and SQIVND (reference sequence). Trimming removed 0 bases at V and 10 bases at J, with 19 bases between.

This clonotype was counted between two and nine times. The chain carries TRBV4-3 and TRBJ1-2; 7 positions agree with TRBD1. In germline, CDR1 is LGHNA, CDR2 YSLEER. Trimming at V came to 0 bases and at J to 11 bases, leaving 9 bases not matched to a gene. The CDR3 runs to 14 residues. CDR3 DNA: TGCGCCAGCAGCCAAGAGGTAGGGGGCGAGTTGTACACCTTC. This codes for CASSQEVGGELYTF.

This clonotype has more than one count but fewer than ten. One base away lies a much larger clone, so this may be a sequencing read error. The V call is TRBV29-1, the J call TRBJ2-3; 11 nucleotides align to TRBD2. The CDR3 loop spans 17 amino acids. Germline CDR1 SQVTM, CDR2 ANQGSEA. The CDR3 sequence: CGVEELLTSGGTDTQYF. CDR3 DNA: TGCGGCGTTGAGGAACTCCTGACTAGCGGGGGCACAGATACGCAGTATTTT.

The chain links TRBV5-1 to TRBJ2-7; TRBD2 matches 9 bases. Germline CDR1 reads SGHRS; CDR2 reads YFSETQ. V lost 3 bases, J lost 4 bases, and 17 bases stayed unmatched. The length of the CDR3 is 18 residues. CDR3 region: CASSWGASGIDFLYEQYF. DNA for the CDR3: TGCGCCAGCAGCTGGGGGGCTAGCGGGATCGACTTTCTTTACGAGCAGTACTTC. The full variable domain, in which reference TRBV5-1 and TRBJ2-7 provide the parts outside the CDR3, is KAGVTQTPRYLIKTRGQQVTLSCSPISGHRSVSWYQQTPGQGLQFLFEYFSETQRNKGNFPGRFSGRQFSNSRSEMNVSTLELGDSALYLCASSWGASGIDFLYEQYFGPGTRLTVT.

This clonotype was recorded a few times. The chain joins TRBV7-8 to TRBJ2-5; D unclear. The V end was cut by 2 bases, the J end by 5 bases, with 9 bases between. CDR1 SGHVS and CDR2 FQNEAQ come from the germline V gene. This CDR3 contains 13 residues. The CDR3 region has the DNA TGTGCCAGCAGCTTACCCTTGGGGGAGACCCAGTACTTC. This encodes CASSLPLGETQYF.

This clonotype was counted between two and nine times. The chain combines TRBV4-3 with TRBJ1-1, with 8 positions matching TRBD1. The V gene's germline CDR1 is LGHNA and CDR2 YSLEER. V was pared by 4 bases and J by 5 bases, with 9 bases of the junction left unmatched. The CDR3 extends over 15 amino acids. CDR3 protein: CASSRDRSISTEAFF. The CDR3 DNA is TGCGCCAGCAGCCGGGACAGGTCTATATCAACTGAAGCTTTCTTT.

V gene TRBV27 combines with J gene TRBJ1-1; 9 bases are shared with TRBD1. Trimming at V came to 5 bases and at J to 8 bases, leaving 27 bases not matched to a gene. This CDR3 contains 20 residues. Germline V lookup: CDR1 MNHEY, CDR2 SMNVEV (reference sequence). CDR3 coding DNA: TGTGCCAGCAGTCCCCGGCCGGGGACAGGGATTGCGGGGGACAATTGGGAAGCTTTCTTT. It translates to CASSPRPGTGIAGDNWEAFF.

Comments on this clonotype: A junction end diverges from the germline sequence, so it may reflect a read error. For the CDR3, the DNA is TGTGCCAGCAGCCCCGGGGTCGGGAGCACAGGTACGCAGTATTTT. It specifies CASSPGVGSTGTQYF. The chain employs TRBV5-6 and TRBJ2-3, with TRBD2 as a possible D gene (6 bases). Per germline, CDR1 SGHDT and CDR2 YYEEEE. CDR3 length: 15 residues.

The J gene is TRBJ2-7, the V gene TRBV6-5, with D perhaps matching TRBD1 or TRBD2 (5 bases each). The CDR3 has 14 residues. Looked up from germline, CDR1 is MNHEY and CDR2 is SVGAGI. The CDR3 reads CASSTGASFYEQYF. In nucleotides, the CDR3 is TGTGCAAGTTCGACCGGGGCTAGCTTCTACGAGCAGTACTTC.

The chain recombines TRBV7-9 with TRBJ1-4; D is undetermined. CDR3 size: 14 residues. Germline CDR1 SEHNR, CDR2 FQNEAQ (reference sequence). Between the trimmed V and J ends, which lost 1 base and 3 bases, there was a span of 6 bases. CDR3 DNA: TGTGCCAGCAGCTTAGTTGGATCTAATGAAAAACTGTTTTTT. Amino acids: CASSLVGSNEKLFF.

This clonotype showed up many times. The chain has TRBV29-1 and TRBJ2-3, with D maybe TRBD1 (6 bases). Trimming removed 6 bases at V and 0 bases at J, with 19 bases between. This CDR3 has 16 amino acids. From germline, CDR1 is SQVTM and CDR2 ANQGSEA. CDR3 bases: TGCAGCGTCGTATATGAGGGGGAGACTAGCACAGATACGCAGTATTTT. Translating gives CSVVYEGETSTDTQYF.

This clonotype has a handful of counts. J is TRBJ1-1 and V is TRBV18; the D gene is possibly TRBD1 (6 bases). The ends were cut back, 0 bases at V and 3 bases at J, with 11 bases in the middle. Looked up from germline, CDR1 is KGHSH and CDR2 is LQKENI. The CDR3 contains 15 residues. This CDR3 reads CASSPPNRADTEAFF. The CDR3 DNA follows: TGTGCCAGCTCACCACCTAACAGGGCTGACACTGAAGCTTTCTTT.

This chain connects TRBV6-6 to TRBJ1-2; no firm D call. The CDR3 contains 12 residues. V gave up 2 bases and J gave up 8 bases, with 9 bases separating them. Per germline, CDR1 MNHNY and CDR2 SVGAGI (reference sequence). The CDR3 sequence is CASSYGLEGYTF. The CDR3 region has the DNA TGTGCCAGCAGTTACGGGTTGGAGGGCTACACCTTC.

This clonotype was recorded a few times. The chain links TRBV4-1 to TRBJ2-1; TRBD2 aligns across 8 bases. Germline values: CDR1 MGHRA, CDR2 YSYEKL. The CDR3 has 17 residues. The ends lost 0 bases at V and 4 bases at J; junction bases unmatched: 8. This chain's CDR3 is CASSQDVGGGSYNEQFF. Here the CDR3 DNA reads TGCGCCAGCAGCCAAGATGTCGGGGGGGGCTCTTACAATGAGCAGTTCTTC.

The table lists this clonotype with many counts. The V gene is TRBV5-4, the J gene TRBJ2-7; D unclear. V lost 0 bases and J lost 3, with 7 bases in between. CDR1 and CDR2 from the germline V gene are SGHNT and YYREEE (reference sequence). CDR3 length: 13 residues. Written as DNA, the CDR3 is TGTGCCAGCAGCTTGGAAGAGAGCTACGAGCAGTACTTC. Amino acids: CASSLEESYEQYF. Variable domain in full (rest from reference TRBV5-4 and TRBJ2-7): ETGVTQSPTHLIKTRGQQVTLRCSSQSGHNTVSWYQQALGQGPQFIFQYYREEENGRGNFPPRFSGLQFPNYSSELNVNALELDDSALYLCASSLEESYEQYFGPGTRLTVT.

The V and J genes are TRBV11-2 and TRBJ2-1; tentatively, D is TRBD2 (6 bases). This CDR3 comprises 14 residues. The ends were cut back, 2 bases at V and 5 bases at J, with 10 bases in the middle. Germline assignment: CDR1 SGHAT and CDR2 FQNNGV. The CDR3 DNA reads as TGTGCCAGCAGCTTACTCCGGGGGAACAATGAGCAGTTCTTC. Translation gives CASSLLRGNNEQFF.

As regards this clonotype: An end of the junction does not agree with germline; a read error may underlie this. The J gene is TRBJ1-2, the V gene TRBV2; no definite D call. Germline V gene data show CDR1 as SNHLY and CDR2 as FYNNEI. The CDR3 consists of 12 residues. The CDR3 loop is CASSVGSYGSPF. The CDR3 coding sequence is TGTGCCAGCAGTGTTGGCAGCTATGGCTCCCCCTTC.

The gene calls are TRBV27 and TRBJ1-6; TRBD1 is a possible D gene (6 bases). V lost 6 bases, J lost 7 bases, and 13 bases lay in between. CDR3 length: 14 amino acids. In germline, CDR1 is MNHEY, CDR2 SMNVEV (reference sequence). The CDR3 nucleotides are TGTGCCAGCAGACGGGACAATCTCAATTCACCCCTCCACTTT. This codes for CASRRDNLNSPLHF.

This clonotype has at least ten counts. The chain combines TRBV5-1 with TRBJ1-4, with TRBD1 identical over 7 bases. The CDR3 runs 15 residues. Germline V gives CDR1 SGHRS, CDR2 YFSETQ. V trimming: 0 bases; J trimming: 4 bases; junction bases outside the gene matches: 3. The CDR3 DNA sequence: TGCGCCAGCAGCTTGGAGACAGGGTTTAATGAAAAACTGTTTTTT. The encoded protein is CASSLETGFNEKLFF.

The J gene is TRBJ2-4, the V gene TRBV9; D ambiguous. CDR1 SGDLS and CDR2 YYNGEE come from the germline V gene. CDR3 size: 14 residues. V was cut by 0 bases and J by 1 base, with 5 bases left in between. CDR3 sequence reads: CASSVGDAKNIQYF. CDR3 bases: TGTGCCAGCAGCGTAGGAGATGCCAAAAACATTCAGTACTTC.

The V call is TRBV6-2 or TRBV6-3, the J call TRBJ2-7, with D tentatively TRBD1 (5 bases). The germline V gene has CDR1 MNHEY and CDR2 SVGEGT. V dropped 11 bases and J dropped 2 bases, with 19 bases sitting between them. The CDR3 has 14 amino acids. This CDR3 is CARTPPDKAYEQYF. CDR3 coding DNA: TGTGCCCGCACCCCCCCGGACAAAGCCTACGAGCAGTACTTC.

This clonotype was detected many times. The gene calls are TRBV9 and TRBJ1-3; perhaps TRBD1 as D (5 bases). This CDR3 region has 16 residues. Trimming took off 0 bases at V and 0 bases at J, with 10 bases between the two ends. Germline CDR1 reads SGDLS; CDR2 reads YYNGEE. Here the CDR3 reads CASSVGQIHSGNTIYF. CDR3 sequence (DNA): TGTGCCAGCAGCGTAGGACAGATCCACTCTGGAAACACCATATATTTT.